This TCR beta chain is from a study of blood T cell repertoires in COVID-19. Overall study context: Collection of acute and convalescent COVID-19 samples took place in the United States, Italy and Spain. Sources were T cells, B-cell-depleted T cells, or PBMCs; the material itself was cDNA or gDNA.

This CDR3 spans 14 amino acids. The V and J ends lost 3 bases and 5 bases, in that order; junction bases with no gene match: 3. Germline values: CDR1 LNHDA, CDR2 SQIVND (reference sequence). Original analysis: For nucleated cells, counts were estimated from reference gene primer amplification. Here immunoSEQ multiplex PCR was the method, and the copy in TCRdb shows in-frame clones only, minus some. Clone size and V and J calls were adopted from that table, with D and trimming inferred from the DNA. The sample has approximately 190,000 clones; about four fifths are singletons. The sample consisted of peripheral blood. The chain links TRBV19 to TRBJ2-1; 8 positions match TRBD2. The sequence was collected from a woman between 70 and 85 years old with active or convalescent COVID-19. CDR3 in DNA: TGTGCCAGTAGTATGACTAGCGCCAACAATGAGCAGTTCTTC. Translating it yields CASSMTSANNEQFF. Full variable domain (remainder filled in from reference TRBV19 and TRBJ2-1): DGGITQSPKYLFRKEGQNVTLSCEQNLNHDAMYWYRQDPGQGLRLIYYSQIVNDFQKGDIAEGYSVSREKKESFPLTVTSAQKNPTAFYLCASSMTSANNEQFFGPGTRLTVL.